These 21 T cell receptor beta chains came from one sample sequenced in a study of T-cell reconstitution after alpha-beta-depleted transplantation in children. A TCRbeta library incorporating unique molecular identifiers was prepared. TCRdb fed the PCR reads into MiXCR, producing one record per CDR3 protein. The profile covers about 980,000 distinct CDR3 sequences, with roughly 29% appearing a single time and roughly 27% taken by the ten largest. Sequenced here: PBMCs, mostly from graft donor cells, sampled 360 days after TCRalphabeta/CD19-depleted stem cell transplant. The receptors come from a boy younger than two who had a stem cell transplant for SCID, so the T cells may come from the graft donor.

This clonotype appeared many times. The J gene is TRBJ2-7, the V gene TRBV20-1; 7 nucleotides line up with TRBD2. CDR3 length: 13 amino acids. Germline V gives CDR1 DFQATT, CDR2 SNEGSKA (reference sequence). Losses at the gene ends were 8 bases for V and 4 bases for J; bases not matched to a gene: 11. Written as DNA, the CDR3 is TGCAGTTCCTCAGCGGGGCCTTTATACGAGCAGTACTTC. Protein: CSSSAGPLYEQYF.

The chain has TRBV12-3 or TRBV12-4 and TRBJ2-3; 7 bases align to TRBD2. The CDR3 sequence is 14 residues long. V dropped 8 bases and J dropped 3; count of bases not matched to a gene: 8. Written as DNA, the CDR3 is TGTGCCAGCTCGTGGGCGGGAGTGACAGATACGCAGTATTTT. It is translated as CASSWAGVTDTQYF.

The V call is TRBV6-5, the J call TRBJ2-7, with TRBD2 identical over 8 bases. The CDR3 is made up of 13 amino acids. Losses at the gene ends were 4 bases for V and 6 bases for J; bases not matched to a gene: 5. CDR1 is MNHEY, CDR2 SVGAGI, per germline. The CDR3 sequence is CASSSGTSVEQYF. The CDR3 DNA reads TGTGCCAGCAGTTCCGGGACTAGTGTCGAGCAGTACTTC.

The chain couples TRBV20-1 to TRBJ2-7; 8 bases map to TRBD1. CDR1 DFQATT and CDR2 SNEGSKA come from the germline V gene (reference sequence). The CDR3 spans 14 residues. V shed 2 bases, J shed 2 bases, and the junction held 5 bases outside the gene matches. CDR3 in DNA: TGCAGTGCTAGAATATCCAGGGGGCCCTACGAGCAGTACTTC. Residues: CSARISRGPYEQYF.

This clonotype was detected ten times or more. J is TRBJ2-1 and V is TRBV5-1; D assignment may be TRBD1 or TRBD2 (6 bases each). V lost 0 bases and J 7 bases, leaving 20 bases between the germline ends. CDR1 and CDR2 from the germline V gene are SGHRS and YFSETQ. The CDR3 is 17 amino acids. Here the CDR3 DNA reads TGCGCCAGCAGCTTGGAGGTAGGGGGGACCAACCCAAATGAGCAGTTCTTC. Translating gives CASSLEVGGTNPNEQFF.

J is TRBJ2-1 and V is TRBV2; 12 nucleotides line up with TRBD2. This CDR3 contains 14 residues. Germline CDR1 SNHLY, CDR2 FYNNEI. V lost 8 bases to trimming and J lost 4 bases; unmatched junction nucleotides: 3. The CDR3 nucleotides read TGTGCCAGCTCGACTAGCGGGGGATACAATGAGCAGTTCTTC. It yields the protein CASSTSGGYNEQFF.

In its sample, this clonotype was seen once. The chain joins TRBV7-3 to TRBJ2-5, with D maybe TRBD1 (5 bases). Germline CDR1 and CDR2: SGHTA and FQGTGA. Deletions cut 3 bases from V and 5 bases from J, with 19 bases between. The CDR3 is 16 amino acids. CDR3 loop: CASSLGPTPFRETQYF. CDR3 nucleotide sequence: TGTGCCAGCAGCTTGGGGCCGACACCCTTCAGGGAGACCCAGTACTTC.

J is TRBJ2-7 and V is TRBV12-3 or TRBV12-4; D not resolved. The V and J ends lost 2 bases and 11 bases respectively, with 16 bases between them. The CDR3 runs to 13 residues. The CDR3 DNA reads TGTGCCAGCAGTTTAATTTGGACCTCAAAGGAGTACTTC. Protein sequence: CASSLIWTSKEYF.

The CDR3 is CASSLLGRGGETQYF. CDR3 sequence (DNA): TGTGCCAGCAGCTTATTAGGCAGGGGAGGAGAGACCCAGTACTTC. V is TRBV7-9 and J is TRBJ2-5; TRBD1 or TRBD2 may be the D gene (6 bases each). Germline CDR1 reads SEHNR; CDR2 reads FQNEAQ (reference sequence). Trimming cost V 2 bases and J 4 bases, with 14 bases left between them. CDR3 length equals 15 residues. Full variable domain (outside the CDR3, taken from reference TRBV7-9 and TRBJ2-5): DTGVSQNPRHKITKRGQNVTFRCDPISEHNRLYWYRQTLGQGPEFLTYFQNEAQLEKSRLLSDRFSAERPKGSFSTLEIQRTEQGDSAMYLCASSLLGRGGETQYFGPGTRLLVL.

This clonotype was detected only a few times. The rearrangement links TRBV5-1 to TRBJ1-3; D gene ambiguous. The germline gives CDR1 SGHRS, CDR2 YFSETQ. V dropped 4 bases and J dropped 0 bases, with 8 bases sitting between them. The CDR3 is 14 residues long. CDR3 DNA sequence: TGCGCCAGCAGCATAGAGGGCTCTGGAAACACCATATATTTT. This translates into CASSIEGSGNTIYF.

The J gene is TRBJ2-7, the V gene TRBV29-1, with a weak D call TRBD1 (7 bases). The length of the CDR3 is 16 residues. Germline loops: CDR1 SQVTM, CDR2 ANQGSEA. Deletions cut 6 bases from V and 5 bases from J, with 26 bases between. In nucleotides, the CDR3 is TGCAGCGTCCCCCTGTTGGAGGGGGCAGGAGTAAACGAGCAGTACTTC. Translation: CSVPLLEGAGVNEQYF.

This chain joins TRBV21-1 and TRBJ1-5; the table assigns TRBD1, which was not confirmed against the DNA. TRBV21-1 is tagged as a pseudogene. The CDR3 contains 15 residues. The CDR3 DNA reads as TGTGCCAGCAGCACGCCCGAGGATAGCAATCAGCCCCAGCATTTT. Protein product: CASSTPEDSNQPQHF.

The rearrangement uses TRBV4-3 and TRBJ1-2; D perhaps matches TRBD1 (5 bases). The V gene's germline CDR1 is LGHNA and CDR2 YSLEER. V lost 0 bases and J lost 6, with 17 bases in between. The CDR3 runs 16 residues. CDR3 in amino acids: CASSQEIWGSLDGYTF. CDR3 DNA: TGCGCCAGCAGCCAAGAAATTTGGGGGTCTCTAGATGGCTACACCTTC.

The chain has TRBV6-2 or TRBV6-3 and TRBJ1-2, with unresolved D. Germline CDR1 MNHEY, CDR2 SVGEGT. Trimming pared 6 bases from V and 0 bases from J, leaving 11 bases between. The CDR3 contains 14 residues. The CDR3 protein is CASSPRLSNYGYTF. In DNA, the CDR3 is TGTGCCAGCAGCCCAAGGTTATCTAACTATGGCTACACCTTC.

This clonotype was picked up a small number of times. The chain has TRBV12-3 or TRBV12-4 and TRBJ2-7; tentative D call: TRBD2 (6 bases). V was shortened by 4 bases and J by 4 bases, with 11 bases between the two germline ends. The length of the CDR3 is 13 residues. DNA for the CDR3: TGTGCCAGCAGTTATCGGGAGTATTACGAGCAGTACTTC. Encoded protein: CASSYREYYEQYF.

This clonotype was counted only a few times. This rearrangement joins TRBV4-1 to TRBJ1-3; D call uncertain. V lost 0 bases and J 0 bases, leaving 9 bases between the germline ends. CDR1 MGHRA and CDR2 YSYEKL come from the germline V gene. There are 16 residues in the CDR3. The CDR3: CASSQDVPDSGNTIYF. CDR3 bases: TGCGCCAGCAGCCAAGATGTGCCGGACTCTGGAAACACCATATATTTT.

The table lists this clonotype with a few counts. The V and J genes are TRBV5-1 and TRBJ2-1; 10 bases align to TRBD2. The CDR3 contains 18 residues. Germline assignment: CDR1 SGHRS and CDR2 YFSETQ. The V gene end was trimmed by 0 bases and the J gene end by 5 bases; junction bases not matched to a gene: 11. The CDR3 sequence: CASSLVWLASGGHNEQFF. The DNA for the CDR3 is TGCGCCAGCAGCTTGGTTTGGTTAGCTAGCGGGGGACACAATGAGCAGTTCTTC.

This clonotype was detected many times. This CDR3 is CASSFRGSEQYF. DNA for the CDR3: TGTGCCAGCAGCTTTAGGGGGAGTGAGCAGTACTTC. The chain uses TRBV7-9 and TRBJ2-7, with TRBD1 as a possible D gene (6 bases). CDR3 size: 12 residues. Germline loops: CDR1 SEHNR, CDR2 FQNEAQ (reference sequence). V was trimmed by 3 bases and J by 7 bases, leaving 10 bases between them. The full variable domain, completed using reference TRBV7-9 and TRBJ2-7, is DTGVSQNPRHKITKRGQNVTFRCDPISEHNRLYWYRQTLGQGPEFLTYFQNEAQLEKSRLLSDRFSAERPKGSFSTLEIQRTEQGDSAMYLCASSFRGSEQYFGPGTRLTVT.

DNA for the CDR3: TGCGCCAGCAGCTTTCCCCAGAGCGGTAGCACAGATACGCAGTATTTT. It yields the protein CASSFPQSGSTDTQYF. The chain joins TRBV5-1 to TRBJ2-3; TRBD2 might be the D (5 bases). The CDR3 sequence is 16 residues long. Per germline, CDR1 SGHRS and CDR2 YFSETQ. V was shortened by 2 bases and J by 0 bases, with 13 bases between the two germline ends. The variable domain in full, with the rest retrieved from reference TRBV5-1 and TRBJ2-3, is KAGVTQTPRYLIKTRGQQVTLSCSPISGHRSVSWYQQTPGQGLQFLFEYFSETQRNKGNFPGRFSGRQFSNSRSEMNVSTLELGDSALYLCASSFPQSGSTDTQYFGPGTRLTVL.

The rearrangement uses TRBV4-3 and TRBJ1-3; D is ambiguous. Trimming took 0 bases from V and 0 from J, leaving 9 bases between them. This CDR3 has 16 amino acids. The germline CDR1 and CDR2 sequences are LGHNA and YSLEER. CDR3 loop: CASSQEVFRSGNTIYF. The CDR3 region has the DNA TGCGCCAGCAGCCAAGAAGTGTTTCGCTCTGGAAACACCATATATTTT.

V and J are TRBV18 and TRBJ2-5, with TRBD1 identical over 7 bases. Germline CDR1 is KGHSH and CDR2 is LQKENI. Unmatched junction bases numbered 5, after V lost 0 bases and J lost 4 bases. The CDR3 loop spans 15 amino acids. The CDR3: CASSPPPTGPETQYF. The CDR3 bases are TGTGCCAGCTCACCACCGCCGACAGGGCCAGAGACCCAGTACTTC.